This TCR beta chain was retrieved from a study of T cell changes during pregnancy in multiple sclerosis (dated by TCRdb to about 2019). Context from the whole study: The study examined how the T cell repertoire changed over the course of pregnancy in women with multiple sclerosis.

Spanning cysteine to phenylalanine, the CDR3 consists of 14 amino acids. Solely the CDR3 DNA is kept, with 42 bases framed from the first base. For this chain, trimming is 5 bases at the V end and 4 bases at the J end, and the number of junction bases without a gene match is 2. The germline V gene specifies MDHEN as CDR1 and SYDVKM as CDR2. For this clone: Its antigen remains undetermined. Base qualities are not provided; no much larger clone lies one nucleotide away.

Preparation of the library involved the immunoSEQ multiplex PCR assay. TCRdb obtained this table from immuneACCESS and retained in-frame rearrangements with V and J assigned. These tables miss some clones; where compared with another copy, unresolved V genes account for less than half of the shortfall, and the remainder is unexplained. The sample table records just under 65,000 clones; 91% of these occur just once. Around 2.2% of the sample belongs to the ten largest clones. The sequence links TRBV28 to TRBJ2-3, with 11 junctional bases fitting TRBD1. This receptor was obtained from a female donor in good health, enrolled as a control in a pregnancy study. The material was peripheral blood, obtained in the third trimester of pregnancy. The nucleotides are TGTGCCAGCAGTCCGGGACAGGGGGCAGATACGCAGTATTTT. Its translation is CASSPGQGADTQYF.